A single sample is the source of the 15 T cell receptor beta chains below, sequenced in a study of shared clonotypes between healthy human individuals. Repertoires were generated with immunoSEQ multiplex PCR, while TCRdb's copy carries only in-frame clones and drops some. The data contain some 2.4 million clones, approximately 93% of them singletons. Sequenced: naive CD4+ T cells from PBMCs. The subset here: CD45RA+ positively selected. These receptors came from a man aged 18-30 years in good health. Some clones in this sample may be carry-over from other donors' samples.

The chain has TRBV6-5 and TRBJ1-5, with a possible D match to TRBD1 (5 bases). CDR1 and CDR2 from the germline V gene are MNHEY and SVGAGI. Trimming removed 5 bases at V and 7 bases at J, with 12 bases between. The CDR3 runs 13 residues. The CDR3 region has the DNA TGTGCCAGCAGTCCCGGGGGGACCCAGCCCCAGCATTTT. Its translation is CASSPGGTQPQHF.

V is TRBV2 and J is TRBJ2-5; D unclear. V was pared by 1 base and J by 9 bases, with 15 bases between. This CDR3 region has 14 residues. Germline V CDR1 and CDR2: SNHLY, FYNNEI. CDR3 coding DNA: TGTGCCAGCAGTGAAGAGTGGGTCCCGTGGTCCCAGTACTTC. It codes for CASSEEWVPWSQYF.

The rearrangement uses TRBV7-9 and TRBJ2-1; D not certain. V was shortened by 3 bases and J by 4 bases, with 7 bases between the two germline ends. From germline, CDR1 is SEHNR and CDR2 FQNEAQ (reference sequence). This CDR3 has 13 residues. In nucleotides, the CDR3 is TGTGCCAGCAGCTTTGTTGAATACAATGAGCAGTTCTTC. Translating it yields CASSFVEYNEQFF. Filled out from reference TRBV7-9 and TRBJ2-1, the complete variable domain reads DTGVSQNPRHKITKRGQNVTFRCDPISEHNRLYWYRQTLGQGPEFLTYFQNEAQLEKSRLLSDRFSAERPKGSFSTLEIQRTEQGDSAMYLCASSFVEYNEQFFGPGTRLTVL.

The V gene is TRBV28, the J gene TRBJ1-3; D is possibly TRBD1 (6 bases). The CDR3 extends over 15 amino acids. V was cut by 3 bases and J by 2 bases, with 11 bases left in between. Looked up from germline, CDR1 is MDHEN and CDR2 is SYDVKM. The CDR3 protein is CASSLGTQAGNTIYF. The CDR3 nucleotides read TGTGCCAGCAGTTTGGGGACACAGGCTGGAAACACCATATATTTT.

Worth noting for this clone: At one end, the junction sequence differs from germline, possibly due to a read error. This chain joins TRBV4-1 and TRBJ1-3; 7 nucleotides line up with TRBD1. Germline assignment: CDR1 MGHRA and CDR2 YSYEKL. The CDR3 spans 12 residues. The CDR3 DNA follows: TGCGCCAGCAGCCAAGAGGGGAGGGACAGCTCCTTT. Its translation is CASSQEGRDSSF.

The CDR3, as DNA: TGTGCCAGCAGTTTCGGGAGACAGGGAAACACCGGGGAGCTGTTTTTT. Translated: CASSFGRQGNTGELFF. The chain links TRBV27 to TRBJ2-2, with a weak D call TRBD1 (7 bases). The CDR3 is 16 amino acids. Germline CDR1 MNHEY, CDR2 SMNVEV (reference sequence). Trimming left V 3 bases short and J 2 bases short, with 13 bases between.

The chain links TRBV28 to TRBJ2-7, with a tentative D call TRBD1 (6 bases). The V end was cut by 5 bases, the J end by 3 bases, with 14 bases between. Germline V gene sequence: CDR1 MDHEN, CDR2 SYDVKM. The CDR3 length is 14 residues. CDR3 loop: CASSQPGQLYEQYF. The CDR3 DNA reads TGTGCCAGCAGTCAGCCGGGACAACTCTACGAGCAGTACTTC. The entire variable domain, with the rest obtained from reference TRBV28 and TRBJ2-7, is as follows: DVKVTQSSRYLVKRTGEKVFLECVQDMDHENMFWYRQDPGLGLRLIYFSYDVKMKEKGDIPEGYSVSREKKERFSLILESASTNQTSMYLCASSQPGQLYEQYFGPGTRLTVT.

The rearrangement uses TRBV5-1 and TRBJ2-3, with TRBD2 as a possible D gene (6 bases). The CDR3 is made up of 15 amino acids. CDR1 is SGHRS, CDR2 YFSETQ, per germline. V was pared by 3 bases and J by 0 bases, with 11 bases between. CDR3 DNA sequence: TGCGCCAGCAGCTCCGGGACTGTCAGCACAGATACGCAGTATTTT. Translated, it gives CASSSGTVSTDTQYF.

The genes are TRBV7-8 and TRBJ2-1, with 8 bases that match TRBD2. CDR3 length: 18 amino acids. Trimming at V came to 0 bases and at J to 4 bases, leaving 11 bases not matched to a gene. Germline V CDR1 and CDR2: SGHVS, FQNEAQ. The CDR3 sequence: CASSLARTSGRPYNEQFF. The CDR3 DNA reads TGTGCCAGCAGCTTAGCGAGGACGAGCGGGAGACCTTACAATGAGCAGTTCTTC. Based on the CDR3 plus reference TRBV7-8 and TRBJ2-1, the full variable domain is GAGVSQSPRYKVAKRGQDVALRCDPISGHVSLFWYQQALGQGPEFLTYFQNEAQLDKSGLPSDRFFAERPEGSVSTLKIQRTQQEDSAVYLCASSLARTSGRPYNEQFFGPGTRLTVL.

V usage is TRBV28 and J usage is TRBJ2-1; TRBD2 matches at 13 bases. This CDR3 is 18 amino acids long. V was clipped by 3 bases and J by 0 bases; unmatched bases: 5. CDR1 is MDHEN and CDR2 is SYDVKM in the germline V gene. The CDR3 nucleotides are TGTGCCAGCAGTTTGTACCGGACTAGCGGGAGCTCCTACAATGAGCAGTTCTTC. Its protein product is CASSLYRTSGSSYNEQFF.

The J gene is TRBJ1-5, the V gene TRBV28, with D unresolved. The CDR3 runs to 14 residues. Trimming cost V 0 bases and J 4 bases, with 7 bases left between them. In germline, CDR1 is MDHEN, CDR2 SYDVKM. The DNA of the CDR3 is TGTGCCAGCAGTTTATGGGCGGATAATCAGCCCCAGCATTTT. Translating gives CASSLWADNQPQHF.

The count of this clone is one. The chain has TRBV7-6 and TRBJ2-2; D gene ambiguous. Germline CDR1 is SGHVS and CDR2 is FNYEAQ. V lost 0 bases and J lost 4, with 6 bases in between. This CDR3 is 14 amino acids long. The CDR3 DNA sequence: TGTGCCAGCAGCTTAGCAGGCACCACCGGGGAGCTGTTTTTT. Translated: CASSLAGTTGELFF.

V gene TRBV5-1 combines with J gene TRBJ1-5; TRBD1 matches at 7 bases. After removal of 0 bases from V and 4 bases from J, the junction contained 10 bases not matched to a gene. CDR3 length: 17 residues. The germline CDR1 and CDR2 sequences are SGHRS and YFSETQ. The CDR3 loop is CASSLGASSGGNQPQHF. The CDR3 bases are TGCGCCAGCAGCTTGGGAGCCTCTTCAGGGGGAAATCAGCCCCAGCATTTT. Supplemented by reference TRBV5-1 and TRBJ1-5, the full variable domain reads KAGVTQTPRYLIKTRGQQVTLSCSPISGHRSVSWYQQTPGQGLQFLFEYFSETQRNKGNFPGRFSGRQFSNSRSEMNVSTLELGDSALYLCASSLGASSGGNQPQHFGDGTRLSIL.

The chain carries TRBV19 and TRBJ1-3; D unresolved. Germline loops: CDR1 LNHDA, CDR2 SQIVND (reference sequence). V was pared by 7 bases and J by 0 bases, with 10 bases between. This CDR3 has 14 residues. CDR3 in DNA: TGTGCCAGTACTCGCGGATACTCTGGAAACACCATATATTTT. It translates to CASTRGYSGNTIYF.

This clone was detected only a few times. Other DNA sequences in this specimen translate into the identical CDR3. CDR3 sequence: CASSLEGPEAFF. CDR3 DNA: TGCGCCAGCAGCTTGGAAGGGCCTGAAGCTTTCTTT. This chain joins TRBV5-1 and TRBJ1-1; D is ambiguous. Looked up from germline, CDR1 is SGHRS and CDR2 is YFSETQ. This CDR3 has 12 residues. Deletions cut 0 bases from V and 6 bases from J, with 6 bases between.